This TCR beta chain stems from a study of low-dose radiotherapy and immunotherapy resistance in tumors (dated by TCRdb to about 2022). A note on the overall study: Patients in Cohort 1 were given 0.5 Gy per fraction every 2 weeks, and the prescribed total PTV dose was 6.5 Gy. In Cohort 2, 1 Gy per fraction was delivered every two weeks, for a total of 13 Gy over 26 weeks. Patients were given nivolumab as a 240 mg flat dose every two weeks and ipilimumab at 1 mg/kg every six weeks, with both drugs delivered intravenously. Every two weeks, patients got intravenous cyclophosphamide at 200 mg/m2, given one day ahead of each radiation and immunotherapy administration. Patients took aspirin 300 mg orally once daily for four cycles, starting on cycle 1 day 1. No randomization into treatment groups was done for the people taking part in the trial. The translational analysis covered eight patients: three from the first dose cohort and the first five from the second dose cohort.

Per the publication, the time point label means: before trial treatment. The donors came from RACIN, which was a single-arm phase I dose-escalation trial that paired nivolumab and ipilimumab with aspirin, low-dose cyclophosphamide and low-dose radiotherapy. To be eligible, a patient needed to have an advanced solid tumor that was TIL-negative. This sample was sequenced with an Illumina HiSeq 2500. To make first-strand cDNA, Superscript III was used along with a set of TRAV- and TRBV-specific primers so that both the TCRalpha and TCRbeta chains were covered. TCRs were amplified with Phusion for roughly 19 PCR cycles, with a constant-region primer paired with the adapter attached to the V primers. Amplification of the isolated mRNA was done with the MessageAmp II aRNA Amplification Kit, which involved a 16-hour in vitro transcription at 37 degrees C. The Dynabeads mRNA DIRECT Purification Kit was used to isolate the mRNA for TCR sequencing. Indexed Illumina adapters were added in a second approximately 26-cycle Phusion PCR, and the resulting products were purified with AMPure XP beads. Regarding the original processing steps: Custom Perl scripts pooled TCR sequences encoding the same protein, removed out-of-frame sequences and computed each clonotype's abundance. Any TCR sequence supported by only a single read was excluded from analysis. Among the metrics used to describe the repertoires were Shannon entropy, Gini index, clonality, richness, and the frequency of TCRs shared between repertoires. Clones were called with MiXCR by TCRdb after fastp trimmed the public reads at Q25, and only in-frame beta chains were retained. Identical CDR3 proteins give one entry, which carries the most common genes and DNA. The authors' filters were not applied to this entry. The sample table holds 60,000 to 90,000 distinct CDR3 sequences, of which around 29% were seen once. Roughly 11% of the sample is in the top ten clones.

Measured from the cysteine to the phenylalanine, the CDR3 is 18 residues long. CDR3 DNA only is kept here, 54 bases in frame from base 1. Trimming takes 3 bases from V and 3 bases from J, and the germline ends sit 21 bases apart. Sequences MGHRA (CDR1) and YSYEKL (CDR2) are obtained from the germline V gene. This clonotype was seen at least ten times. What antigen it recognizes has not been identified. Within one base of it there is no much larger clone, and no base qualities were kept. The source material was PBMCs, sampled before treatment. The sequence was obtained from a female donor with ovarian cancer. The chain is encoded by TRBV4-1 joined to TRBJ2-1, with TRBD1 perhaps the D gene, on 7 matching bases. The nucleotide sequence is TGCGCCAGCAGCCAGGATATGGCGGGACAGACTTACTACAATGAGCAGTTCTTC. This yields the protein CASSQDMAGQTYYNEQFF.